This TCR beta chain was retrieved from a study of cytomegalovirus exposure and HLA in healthy donors. This clone was observed a handful of times. No antigen is known for it. V was pared by 4 bases and J by 0 bases, with 5 bases of the junction left unmatched. Germline V gives CDR1 LNHNV, CDR2 YYDKDF (reference sequence). The CDR3 consists of 15 residues. The study, taken as a whole, reports: The authors later found HLA-associated TCR beta chains more clonally expanded than equally common others.

The PCR employed 60 Vbeta primers together with 13 Jbeta primers. Profiled with immunoSEQ multiplex PCR; TCRdb holds only in-frame clones, not every one. The sample holds 140,000 to 150,000 clones; about 74% are singletons and the top ten take about 12%. This receptor was taken from a man aged 35 to 55 in good health and CMV-seropositive. Material for sequencing was PBMCs. The rearrangement joins TRBV15 to TRBJ2-7; 8 nucleotides align to TRBD2. CDR3: CATSTLAGISYEQYF. The DNA of the CDR3 is TGTGCCACCAGCACCTTAGCGGGAATCTCCTACGAGCAGTACTTC.